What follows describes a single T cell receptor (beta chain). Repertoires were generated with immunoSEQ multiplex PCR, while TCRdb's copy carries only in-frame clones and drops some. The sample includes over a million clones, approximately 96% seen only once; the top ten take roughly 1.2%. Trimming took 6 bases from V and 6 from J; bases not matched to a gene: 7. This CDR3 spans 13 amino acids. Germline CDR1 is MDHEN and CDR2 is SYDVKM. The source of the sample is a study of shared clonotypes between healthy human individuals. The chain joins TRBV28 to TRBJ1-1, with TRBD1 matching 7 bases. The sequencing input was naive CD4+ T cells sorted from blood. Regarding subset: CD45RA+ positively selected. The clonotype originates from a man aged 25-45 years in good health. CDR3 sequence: CASSKDRRSEAFF. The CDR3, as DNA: TGTGCCAGCAGCAAGGACAGGAGATCTGAAGCTTTCTTT.